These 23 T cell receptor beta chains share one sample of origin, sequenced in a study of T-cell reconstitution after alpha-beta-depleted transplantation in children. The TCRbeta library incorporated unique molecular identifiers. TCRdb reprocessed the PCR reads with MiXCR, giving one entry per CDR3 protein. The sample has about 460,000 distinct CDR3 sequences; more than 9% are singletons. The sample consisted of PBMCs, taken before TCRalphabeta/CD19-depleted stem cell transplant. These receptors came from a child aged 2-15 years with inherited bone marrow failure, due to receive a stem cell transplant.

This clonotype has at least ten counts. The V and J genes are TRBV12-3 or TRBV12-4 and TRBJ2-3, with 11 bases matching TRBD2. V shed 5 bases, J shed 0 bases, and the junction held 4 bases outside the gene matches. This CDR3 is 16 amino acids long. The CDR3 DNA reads TGTGCCAGCAGTCAGGGGACTAGCGGTAGCACAGATACGCAGTATTTT. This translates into CASSQGTSGSTDTQYF.

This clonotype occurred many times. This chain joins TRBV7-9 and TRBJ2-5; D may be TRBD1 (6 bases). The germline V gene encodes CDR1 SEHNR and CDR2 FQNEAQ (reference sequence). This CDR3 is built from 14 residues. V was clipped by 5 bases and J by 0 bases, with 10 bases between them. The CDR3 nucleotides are TGTGCCAGCAGCCGCAGGGGTTACCAAGAGACCCAGTACTTC. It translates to CASSRRGYQETQYF.

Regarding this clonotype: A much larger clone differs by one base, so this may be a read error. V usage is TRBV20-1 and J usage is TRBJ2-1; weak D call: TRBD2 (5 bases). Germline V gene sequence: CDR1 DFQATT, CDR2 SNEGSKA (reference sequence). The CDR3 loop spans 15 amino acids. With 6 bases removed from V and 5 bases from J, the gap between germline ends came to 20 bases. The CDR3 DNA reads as TGCAGTGCGACTGCCGATGACTACATCAACAATGAGCAGTTCTTC. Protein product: CSATADDYINNEQFF.

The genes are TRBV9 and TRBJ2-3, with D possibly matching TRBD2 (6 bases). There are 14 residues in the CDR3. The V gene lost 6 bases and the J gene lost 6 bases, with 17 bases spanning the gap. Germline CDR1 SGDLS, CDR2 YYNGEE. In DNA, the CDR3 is TGTGCCAGCACCCCCCCCGCGGGATGGGATACGCAGTATTTT. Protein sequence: CASTPPAGWDTQYF.

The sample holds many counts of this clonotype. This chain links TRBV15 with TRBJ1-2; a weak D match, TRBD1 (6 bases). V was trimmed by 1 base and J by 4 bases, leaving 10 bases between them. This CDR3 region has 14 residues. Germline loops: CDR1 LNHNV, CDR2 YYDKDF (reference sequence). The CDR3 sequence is CATSRVGGAYGYTF. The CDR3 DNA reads TGTGCCACCAGCAGAGTTGGGGGGGCCTATGGCTACACCTTC.

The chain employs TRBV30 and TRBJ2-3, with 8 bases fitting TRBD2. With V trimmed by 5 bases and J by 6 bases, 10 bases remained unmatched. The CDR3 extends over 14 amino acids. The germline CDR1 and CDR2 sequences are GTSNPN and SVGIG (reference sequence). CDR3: CAWENQRERDTQYF. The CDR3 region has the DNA TGTGCCTGGGAGAACCAGCGGGAGCGGGATACGCAGTATTTT.

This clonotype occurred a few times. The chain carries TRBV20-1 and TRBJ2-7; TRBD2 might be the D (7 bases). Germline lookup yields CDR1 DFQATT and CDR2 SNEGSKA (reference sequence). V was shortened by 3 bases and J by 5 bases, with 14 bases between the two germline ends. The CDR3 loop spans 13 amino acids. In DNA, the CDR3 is TGCAGTGCTAGTCCGGGGGGCAACGACGAGCAGTACTTC. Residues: CSASPGGNDEQYF.

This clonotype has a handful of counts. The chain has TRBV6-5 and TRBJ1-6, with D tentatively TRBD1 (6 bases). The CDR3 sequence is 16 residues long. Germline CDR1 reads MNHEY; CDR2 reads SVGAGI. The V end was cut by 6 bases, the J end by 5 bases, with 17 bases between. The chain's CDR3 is CASSRGHKIDNSPLHF. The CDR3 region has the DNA TGTGCCAGCAGCCGGGGGCATAAGATAGATAATTCACCCCTCCACTTT.

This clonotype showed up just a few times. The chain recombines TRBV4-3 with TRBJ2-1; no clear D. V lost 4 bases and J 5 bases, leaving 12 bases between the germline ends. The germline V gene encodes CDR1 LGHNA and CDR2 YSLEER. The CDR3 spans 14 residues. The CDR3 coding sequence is TGCGCCAGCAGCCCACTCCCTGGGAACAATGAGCAGTTCTTC. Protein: CASSPLPGNNEQFF.

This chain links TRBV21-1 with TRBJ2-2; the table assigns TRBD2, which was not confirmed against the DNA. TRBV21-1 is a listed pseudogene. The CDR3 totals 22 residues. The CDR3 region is CASSRARGPRTTSGSTTGELLF. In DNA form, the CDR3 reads TGTGCCAGCAGCAGGGCCAGGGGGCCCAGAACGACTAGCGGGAGTACCACCGGGGAGCTGCTTTTT.

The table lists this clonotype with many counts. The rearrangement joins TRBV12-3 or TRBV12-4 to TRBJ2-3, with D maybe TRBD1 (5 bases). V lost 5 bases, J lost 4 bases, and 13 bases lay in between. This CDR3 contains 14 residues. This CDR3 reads CASSPWVGADTQYF. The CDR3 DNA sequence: TGTGCCAGCAGTCCTTGGGTAGGGGCAGATACGCAGTATTTT.

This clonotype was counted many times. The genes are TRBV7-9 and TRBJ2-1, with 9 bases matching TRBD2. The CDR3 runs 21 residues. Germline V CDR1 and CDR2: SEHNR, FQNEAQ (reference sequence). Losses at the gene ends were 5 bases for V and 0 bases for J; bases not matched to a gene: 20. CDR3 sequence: CASSPPVDRLAEMSSYNEQFF. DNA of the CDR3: TGTGCCAGCAGCCCCCCCGTCGACAGACTAGCGGAGATGAGCTCCTACAATGAGCAGTTCTTC.

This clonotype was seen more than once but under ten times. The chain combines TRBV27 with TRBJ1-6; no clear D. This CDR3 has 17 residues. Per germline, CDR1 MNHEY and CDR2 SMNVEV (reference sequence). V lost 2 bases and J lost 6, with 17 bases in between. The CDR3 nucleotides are TGTGCCAGCAGTTTACCCCCGGTTGGCAGTTCTAATTCACCCCTCCACTTT. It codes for CASSLPPVGSSNSPLHF.

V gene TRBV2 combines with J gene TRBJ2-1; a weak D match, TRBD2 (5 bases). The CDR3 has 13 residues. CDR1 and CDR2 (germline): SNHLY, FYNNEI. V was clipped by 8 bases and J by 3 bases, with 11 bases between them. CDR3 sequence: CASETKDYNEQFF. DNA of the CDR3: TGTGCCAGCGAGACTAAAGACTACAATGAGCAGTTCTTC. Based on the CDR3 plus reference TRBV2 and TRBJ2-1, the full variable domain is EPEVTQTPSHQVTQMGQEVILRCVPISNHLYFYWYRQILGQKVEFLVSFYNNEISEKSEIFDDQFSVERPDGSNFTLKIRSTKLEDSAMYFCASETKDYNEQFFGPGTRLTVL.

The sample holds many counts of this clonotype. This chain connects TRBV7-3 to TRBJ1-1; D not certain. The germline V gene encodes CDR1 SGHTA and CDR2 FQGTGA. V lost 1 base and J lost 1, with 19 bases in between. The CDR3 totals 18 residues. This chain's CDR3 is CASSLIIGFRARNTEAFF. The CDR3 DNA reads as TGTGCCAGCAGCTTAATTATTGGATTCCGGGCCCGGAACACTGAAGCTTTCTTT. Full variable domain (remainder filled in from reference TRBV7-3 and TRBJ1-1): GAGVSQTPSNKVTEKGKYVELRCDPISGHTALYWYRQSLGQGPEFLIYFQGTGAADDSGLPNDRFFAVRPEGSVSTLKIQRTERGDSAVYLCASSLIIGFRARNTEAFFGQGTRLTVV.

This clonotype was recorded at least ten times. CDR3 sequence (DNA): TGCGCCAGCAGCCAAGGCCGAATGGGGCGGGAGATCGCTTACGAGCAGTACTTC. It yields the protein CASSQGRMGREIAYEQYF. This chain links TRBV4-3 with TRBJ2-7; TRBD2 aligns across 7 bases. The CDR3 loop spans 18 amino acids. The germline CDR1 and CDR2 sequences are LGHNA and YSLEER. Trimming removed 1 base from V and 4 bases from J; junction bases left unmatched: 16.

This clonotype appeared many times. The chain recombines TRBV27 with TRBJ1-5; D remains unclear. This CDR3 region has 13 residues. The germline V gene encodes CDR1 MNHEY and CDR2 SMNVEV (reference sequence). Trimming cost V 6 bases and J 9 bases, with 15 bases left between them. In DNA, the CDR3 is TGTGCCAGCAGGCCCGCGGGTGCGAGGCCCCAGCATTTT. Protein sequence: CASRPAGARPQHF.

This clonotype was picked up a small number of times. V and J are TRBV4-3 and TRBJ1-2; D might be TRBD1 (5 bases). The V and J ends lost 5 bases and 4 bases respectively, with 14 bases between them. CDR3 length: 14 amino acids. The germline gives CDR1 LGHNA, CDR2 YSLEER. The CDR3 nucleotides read TGCGCCAGCAGCTCAGCAGGGATCCCCTATGGCTACACCTTC. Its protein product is CASSSAGIPYGYTF.

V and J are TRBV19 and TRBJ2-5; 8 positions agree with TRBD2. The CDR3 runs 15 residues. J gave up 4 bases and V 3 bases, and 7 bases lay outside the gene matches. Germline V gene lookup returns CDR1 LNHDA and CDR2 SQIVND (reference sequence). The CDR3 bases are TGTGCCAGTAGTATGGGACTAGAAGTTGGAGAGACCCAGTACTTC. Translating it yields CASSMGLEVGETQYF. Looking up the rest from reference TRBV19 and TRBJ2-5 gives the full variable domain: DGGITQSPKYLFRKEGQNVTLSCEQNLNHDAMYWYRQDPGQGLRLIYYSQIVNDFQKGDIAEGYSVSREKKESFPLTVTSAQKNPTAFYLCASSMGLEVGETQYFGPGTRLLVL.

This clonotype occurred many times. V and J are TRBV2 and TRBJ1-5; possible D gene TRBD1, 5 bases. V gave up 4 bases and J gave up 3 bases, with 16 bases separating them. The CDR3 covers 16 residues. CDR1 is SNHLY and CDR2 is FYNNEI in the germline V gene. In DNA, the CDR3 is TGTGCCAGCAGTGGCCGGGAGACTGGGGCCAATCAGCCCCAGCATTTT. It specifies CASSGRETGANQPQHF.

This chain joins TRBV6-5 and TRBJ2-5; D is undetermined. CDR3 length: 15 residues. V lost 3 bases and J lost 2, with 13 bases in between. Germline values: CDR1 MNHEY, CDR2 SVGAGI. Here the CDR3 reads CASSYGSSLQETQYF. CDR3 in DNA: TGTGCCAGCAGTTATGGATCCTCCCTTCAAGAGACCCAGTACTTC.

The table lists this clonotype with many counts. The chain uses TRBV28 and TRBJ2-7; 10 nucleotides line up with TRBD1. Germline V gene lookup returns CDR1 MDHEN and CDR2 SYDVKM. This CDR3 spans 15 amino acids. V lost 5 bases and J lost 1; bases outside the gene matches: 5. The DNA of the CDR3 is TGTGCCAGCAGTACGATGGGACAGGGGTCCTACGAGCAGTACTTC. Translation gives CASSTMGQGSYEQYF.

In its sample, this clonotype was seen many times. Here the CDR3 reads CASSFARGTDTQYF. DNA of the CDR3: TGTGCCAGCAGTTTCGCTAGGGGCACAGATACGCAGTATTTT. The genes are TRBV27 and TRBJ2-3; D unclear. Trimming stripped 3 bases from V and 1 base from J, with 8 bases between. This CDR3 has 14 residues. CDR1 and CDR2 (germline): MNHEY, SMNVEV (reference sequence).